A single sample gave rise to the 20 T cell receptor beta chains below, sequenced in a study of cytomegalovirus exposure and HLA in healthy donors (TCRdb year 2017). The library was prepared using the immunoSEQ multiplex PCR assay. A mixture of 60 forward primers for TCR Vbeta segments and 13 reverse primers for TCR Jbeta segments was used in the multiplex PCR. In its TCRdb copy, this immuneACCESS table keeps in-frame sequences only and misses some clones. Where compared with another copy, unresolved V genes explain less than half of these, and the others have no known cause. The sample table contains over 200,000 clones; only one count was recorded for 85% of them. The leading ten clones occupy over 1% of the sample. Sequencing was performed on PBMCs. The receptors shown here come from a human donor in good health.

V and J are TRBV7-8 and TRBJ2-3; unclear D gene. V was clipped by 1 base and J by 1 base, with 12 bases between them. CDR1 SGHVS and CDR2 FQNEAQ come from the germline V gene. This CDR3 comprises 16 residues. CDR3 region: CASSLGVLVGTDTQYF. CDR3 in DNA: TGTGCCAGCAGCTTAGGGGTCCTAGTCGGCACAGATACGCAGTATTTT.

V and J are TRBV7-9 and TRBJ2-7, with TRBD1 matching 8 bases. This CDR3 comprises 16 residues. Per germline, CDR1 SEHNR and CDR2 FQNEAQ (reference sequence). V shed 1 base and J 6 bases; nucleotides not matched to a gene: 11. The DNA for the CDR3 is TGTGCCAGCAGCTTAGAGGGGGCAGGGGGCAGAGGCGAGCAGTACTTC. It translates to CASSLEGAGGRGEQYF.

The J gene is TRBJ1-4, the V gene TRBV19; D not certain. The CDR3 has 16 residues. Germline CDR1 reads LNHDA; CDR2 reads SQIVND (reference sequence). The V end lost 2 bases, the J end lost 0 bases, and 10 bases lay between the germline ends. CDR3 amino acids: CASSIRWAATNEKLFF. CDR3 DNA sequence: TGTGCCAGTAGTATAAGATGGGCCGCAACTAATGAAAAACTGTTTTTT.

The rearrangement joins TRBV13 to TRBJ1-4; 8 nucleotides match TRBD1. This CDR3 is built from 14 residues. Unmatched junction bases numbered 9, after V lost 7 bases and J lost 8 bases. Germline CDR1 PRHDT, CDR2 FYEKMQ (reference sequence). CDR3 coding DNA: TGTGCCAGCAACCGGACAGGGAGGTTCGAAAAACTGTTTTTT. It yields the protein CASNRTGRFEKLFF.

This clone was recorded once. The CDR3 DNA is TGTGCCAGCAGTTCTCAGGGGAGGGGTCACGAGCAGTACTTC. Translation gives CASSSQGRGHEQYF. The chain carries TRBV2 and TRBJ2-7; D possibly corresponds to TRBD2 (7 bases). Trimming stripped 5 bases from V and 5 bases from J, with 16 bases between. The CDR3 consists of 14 residues. CDR1 SNHLY and CDR2 FYNNEI come from the germline V gene.

This clone was seen a handful of times. This chain connects TRBV28 to TRBJ1-5, with 9 positions matching TRBD1. The germline V gene has CDR1 MDHEN and CDR2 SYDVKM. The CDR3 spans 14 residues. V gave up 8 bases and J gave up 2 bases; unmatched junction bases: 4. The CDR3 sequence is CASGGQGGNQPQHF. CDR3 DNA sequence: TGTGCCAGCGGGGGACAGGGCGGCAATCAGCCCCAGCATTTT.

This chain uses TRBV7-3 with TRBJ2-3; 9 nucleotides align to TRBD1. V dropped 5 bases and J dropped 5; count of bases not matched to a gene: 8. Germline CDR1 SGHTA, CDR2 FQGTGA. The CDR3 extends over 15 amino acids. The CDR3 loop reads CASSLRTGEIDTQYF. CDR3 DNA: TGTGCCAGCAGCCTTCGGACAGGGGAAATAGATACGCAGTATTTT.

This clone occurred once. An end of the junction differs from the germline gene, which may be a read error. The chain uses TRBV6-1 and TRBJ2-7, with TRBD1 as a possible D gene (6 bases). Germline V gene lookup returns CDR1 MNHNS and CDR2 SASEGT. This CDR3 spans 13 amino acids. CDR3 nucleotides: TGTGCCAGCAGTAGGGACATGGGGGACGAGCGGTACTTC. Translated, it gives CASSRDMGDERYF.

The chain carries TRBV6-4 and TRBJ2-7; D is ambiguous. Germline values: CDR1 MRHNA, CDR2 SNTAGT. V lost 3 bases and J lost 2, with 11 bases in between. The CDR3 is made up of 14 amino acids. The CDR3 loop is CASSEFAGPYEQYF. The CDR3 region has the DNA TGTGCCAGCAGTGAGTTCGCAGGTCCCTACGAGCAGTACTTC.

This chain links TRBV11-2 with TRBJ2-7, with D possibly TRBD2 on 6 matching bases. Germline V CDR1 and CDR2: SGHAT, FQNNGV. Trimming pared 6 bases from V and 1 base from J, leaving 16 bases between. The CDR3 totals 15 residues. CDR3 nucleotide sequence: TGTGCCAGCAGTAACGGGGCGGGGCAGTCCTACGAGCAGTACTTC. This codes for CASSNGAGQSYEQYF.

The gene calls are TRBV7-2 and TRBJ1-1; weak D call: TRBD1 (6 bases). Germline assignment: CDR1 SGHTA and CDR2 FQGNSA. The CDR3 totals 14 residues. The germline V and J ends were trimmed by 3 bases and 1 base, with 9 bases remaining between them. The CDR3 spells CASSFGGQNTEAFF. The CDR3 DNA follows: TGTGCCAGCAGCTTTGGGGGCCAGAACACTGAAGCTTTCTTT.

The chain couples TRBV6-5 to TRBJ2-7; unclear D gene. V was shortened by 6 bases and J by 3 bases, with 12 bases between the two germline ends. This CDR3 has 13 amino acids. Germline lookup yields CDR1 MNHEY and CDR2 SVGAGI. CDR3 sequence (DNA): TGTGCCAGCAGACAACCGCCTCTCTACGAGCAGTACTTC. Translated: CASRQPPLYEQYF.

The chain has TRBV7-9 and TRBJ2-5; D uncertain. In germline, CDR1 is SEHNR, CDR2 FQNEAQ (reference sequence). The V end lost 1 base, the J end lost 4 bases, and 7 bases lay between the germline ends. This CDR3 spans 13 amino acids. The CDR3 region is CASSLGQVETQYF. In DNA form, the CDR3 reads TGTGCCAGCAGCTTAGGTCAGGTAGAGACCCAGTACTTC.

The chain couples TRBV19 to TRBJ2-1, with 14 bases fitting TRBD2. Germline lookup yields CDR1 LNHDA and CDR2 SQIVND (reference sequence). Losses at the gene ends were 1 base for V and 7 bases for J; bases not matched to a gene: 3. This CDR3 has 16 residues. The CDR3 protein is CASSIVGTSGSNEQFF. The DNA of the CDR3 is TGTGCCAGTAGTATAGTGGGGACTAGCGGGAGTAATGAGCAGTTCTTC.

CDR3 bases: TGCAGCGTTGGGACAGCTGGTTGGGGCACTGAAGCTTTCTTT. Translating it yields CSVGTAGWGTEAFF. The genes are TRBV29-1 and TRBJ1-1, with D possibly matching TRBD1 (6 bases). V gave up 4 bases and J gave up 4 bases, with 16 bases separating them. Germline V gives CDR1 SQVTM, CDR2 ANQGSEA. The CDR3 totals 14 residues.

V and J are TRBV27 and TRBJ2-1, with 8 bases identical to TRBD2. This CDR3 spans 16 amino acids. Germline values: CDR1 MNHEY, CDR2 SMNVEV (reference sequence). Trimming removed 3 bases from V and 0 bases from J; junction bases left unmatched: 4. CDR3 nucleotide sequence: TGTGCCAGCAGTTTGCATCTAGCGGGCTCCTACAATGAGCAGTTCTTC. Translating it yields CASSLHLAGSYNEQFF.

The chain combines TRBV7-8 with TRBJ1-5; D gene ambiguous. CDR1 is SGHVS, CDR2 FQNEAQ, per germline. The CDR3 length is 14 residues. Trimming cost V 1 base and J 8 bases, with 12 bases left between them. The CDR3 here is CASSLGGLLKPQHF. The CDR3 coding sequence is TGTGCCAGCAGCTTAGGTGGACTGTTGAAGCCCCAGCATTTT.

The chain combines TRBV6-6 with TRBJ1-1; D not certain. V lost 2 bases to trimming and J lost 0 bases, with 7 bases between them. This CDR3 has 14 residues. Germline V gives CDR1 MNHNY, CDR2 SVGAGI (reference sequence). CDR3 in amino acids: CASSYPGVNTEAFF. The CDR3 coding sequence is TGTGCCAGCAGTTACCCCGGGGTGAACACTGAAGCTTTCTTT.

The chain has TRBV5-4 and TRBJ2-1; 10 bases match TRBD2. In germline, CDR1 is SGHNT, CDR2 YYREEE (reference sequence). The CDR3 sequence is 15 residues long. V lost 2 bases, J lost 7 bases, and 6 bases stayed unmatched. CDR3 in amino acids: CASSLAGGPSNEQFF. The CDR3, as DNA: TGTGCCAGCAGCTTAGCGGGAGGGCCCTCTAATGAGCAGTTCTTC. The whole variable domain, remainder taken from reference TRBV5-4 and TRBJ2-1, is ETGVTQSPTHLIKTRGQQVTLRCSSQSGHNTVSWYQQALGQGPQFIFQYYREEENGRGNFPPRFSGLQFPNYSSELNVNALELDDSALYLCASSLAGGPSNEQFFGPGTRLTVL.

The V and J genes are TRBV6-6 and TRBJ2-1; D not resolved. Trimming removed 7 bases from V and 8 bases from J, with 9 bases in between. The CDR3 spans 11 residues. CDR1 and CDR2 from the germline V gene are MNHNY and SVGAGI (reference sequence). Here the CDR3 reads CASTSSDEQFF. The CDR3 DNA reads TGTGCCAGCACTTCCAGCGATGAGCAGTTCTTC.